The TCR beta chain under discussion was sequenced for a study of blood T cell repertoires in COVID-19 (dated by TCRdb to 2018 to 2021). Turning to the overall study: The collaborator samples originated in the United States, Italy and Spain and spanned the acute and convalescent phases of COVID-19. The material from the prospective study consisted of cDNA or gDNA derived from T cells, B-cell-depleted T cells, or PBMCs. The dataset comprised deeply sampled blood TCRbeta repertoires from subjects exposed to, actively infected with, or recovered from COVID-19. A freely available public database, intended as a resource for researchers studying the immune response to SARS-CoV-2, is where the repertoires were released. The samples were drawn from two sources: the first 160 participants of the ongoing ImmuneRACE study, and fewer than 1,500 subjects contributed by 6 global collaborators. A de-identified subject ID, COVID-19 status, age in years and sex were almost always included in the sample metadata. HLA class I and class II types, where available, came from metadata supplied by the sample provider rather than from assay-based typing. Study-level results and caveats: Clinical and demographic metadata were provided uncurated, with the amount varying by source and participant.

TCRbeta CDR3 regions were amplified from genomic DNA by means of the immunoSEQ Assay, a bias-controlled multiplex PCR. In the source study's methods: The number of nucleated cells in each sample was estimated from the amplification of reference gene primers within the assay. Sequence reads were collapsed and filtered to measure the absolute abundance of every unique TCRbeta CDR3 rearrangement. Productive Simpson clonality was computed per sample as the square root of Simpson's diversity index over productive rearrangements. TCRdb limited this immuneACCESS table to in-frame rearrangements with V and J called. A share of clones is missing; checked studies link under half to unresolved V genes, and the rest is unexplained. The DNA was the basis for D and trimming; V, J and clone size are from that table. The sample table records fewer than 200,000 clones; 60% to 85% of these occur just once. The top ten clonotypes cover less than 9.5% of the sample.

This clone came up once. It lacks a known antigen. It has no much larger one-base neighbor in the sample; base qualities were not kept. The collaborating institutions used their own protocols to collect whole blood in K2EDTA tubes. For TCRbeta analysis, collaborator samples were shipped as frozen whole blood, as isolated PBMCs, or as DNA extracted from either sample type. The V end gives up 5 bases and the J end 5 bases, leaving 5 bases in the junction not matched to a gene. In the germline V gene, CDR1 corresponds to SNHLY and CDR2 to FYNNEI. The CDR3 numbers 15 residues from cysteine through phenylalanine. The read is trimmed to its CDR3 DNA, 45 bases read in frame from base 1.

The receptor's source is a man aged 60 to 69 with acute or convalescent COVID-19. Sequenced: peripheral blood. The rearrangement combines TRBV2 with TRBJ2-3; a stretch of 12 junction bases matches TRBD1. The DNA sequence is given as TGTGCCAGCAGTTACCGGGACAGGGGGCTAGATACGCAGTATTTT. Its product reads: CASSYRDRGLDTQYF.